This TCR beta chain is drawn from a study of regulatory T cells in long-lasting Graves disease. Study-wide results and limits: Newly diagnosed patients shared 966 public clonotypes; persistent patients shared around 2,500.

This clonotype was observed many times. Antigen specificity is unknown. Combining iRepertoire HTBI primers with Arm-PCR of CDR3 regions, the authors built TCR beta libraries. TCRdb redid the calling of the multiplex PCR reads with MiXCR, one entry per CDR3 protein. The sample has about 620,000 distinct CDR3 sequences, around 15% seen once. Time point noted: newly diagnosed GD, antithyroid drugs for less than 3 months. PBMCs were the source of the RNA used for TCR sequencing. Trimming stripped 1 base from V and 2 bases from J, with 12 bases between. This CDR3 comprises 15 residues. Germline loops: CDR1 SGHAT, CDR2 FQNNGV. This same sample was also part of a study on T cells in Graves' hyperthyroidism and ophthalmopathy. In that study: Researchers defined stable Graves' hyperthyroidism as no ophthalmopathy progression within 18 months.

Source: peripheral blood mononuclear cells (PBMCs), taken at new diagnosis, from a patient treated with antithyroid drugs. The sequence derives from a woman under 40 with Graves disease. V gene TRBV11-2 combines with J gene TRBJ2-7; no clear D. The CDR3 bases are TGTGCCAGCAGCTTAGTGGCAGGTTTCCCCTACGAGCAGTACTTC. Translated, it gives CASSLVAGFPYEQYF.